The 8 T cell receptor beta chains below come from one sample, sequenced in a study of STAT3 mutations in large granular lymphocyte leukemia. Overall study results and limits: In T-cell large granular lymphocyte leukemia, about half of patients showed multiple immunodominant subclonotypes.

For these TCRs, the target antigens are not known. Method: immunoSEQ multiplex PCR; TCRdb's copy keeps in-frame clones and lacks some. This table holds about 42,000 clones, about 81% found once. Sequenced: PBMCs. All receptors come from a human donor with T large granular lymphocyte leukemia. Some clones in this sample may be carry-over from other donors' samples.

CDR3 nucleotide sequence: TGTGCCAGCAGTGCGGGGGCGACTAGCGGGGTATACGAGCAGTACTTC. This translates into CASSAGATSGVYEQYF. The chain uses TRBV28 and TRBJ2-7, with 11 bases aligning to TRBD2. V was clipped by 5 bases and J by 4 bases; unmatched bases: 10. CDR3 length equals 16 residues. Germline CDR1 and CDR2: MDHEN and SYDVKM.

The CDR3 protein is CASSLATYTEAFF. The CDR3 DNA reads TGTGCCAGCAGCTTAGCGACGTACACTGAAGCTTTCTTT. This sequence joins TRBV7-8 and TRBJ1-1; no reliable D call. Germline CDR1 reads SGHVS; CDR2 reads FQNEAQ. The CDR3 totals 13 residues. The V gene lost 0 bases and the J gene lost 3 bases, with 5 bases spanning the gap.

This rearrangement joins TRBV4-2 to TRBJ2-7; D ambiguous. Trimming left V 0 bases short and J 5 bases short, with 14 bases between. CDR3 size: 15 residues. CDR1 and CDR2 from the germline V gene are LGHNA and YNFKEQ. CDR3 protein: CASSQDLMTGHEQYF. The CDR3 region has the DNA TGTGCCAGCAGCCAAGATTTGATGACGGGCCACGAGCAGTACTTC.

Only one count was recorded for this clone. V gene TRBV6-5 combines with J gene TRBJ1-4; TRBD1 is a possible D gene (5 bases). Trimming took 6 bases from V and 8 from J, leaving 10 bases between them. Germline CDR1 MNHEY, CDR2 SVGAGI. CDR3 length equals 12 residues. The CDR3, as DNA: TGTGCCAGCAGCTCAGGGAGGGAAAAACTGTTTTTT. Encoded protein: CASSSGREKLFF.

This clone was detected only a few times. The chain has TRBV30 and TRBJ1-6; unclear D gene. This CDR3 is 12 amino acids long. V lost 0 bases to trimming and J lost 9 bases, with 6 bases between them. Germline loops: CDR1 GTSNPN, CDR2 SVGIG (reference sequence). CDR3 protein: CAWSVSGSPLHF. The CDR3 nucleotides are TGTGCCTGGAGTGTATCAGGTTCACCCCTCCACTTT.

The chain is built from TRBV25-1 and TRBJ1-6; the D gene is possibly TRBD1 (5 bases). The V end lost 3 bases, the J end lost 6 bases, and 12 bases lay between the germline ends. Germline-derived CDR1 and CDR2 are MGHDK and SYGVNS. This CDR3 contains 15 residues. CDR3 nucleotides: TGTGCCAGCAGTGATTTTCTAGGGGTTAATTCACCCCTCCACTTT. This gives the protein CASSDFLGVNSPLHF.

The chain recombines TRBV7-9 with TRBJ2-7; D is possibly TRBD1 (6 bases). This CDR3 contains 15 residues. V was cut by 3 bases and J by 0 bases, with 12 bases left in between. CDR1 and CDR2 from the germline V gene are SEHNR and FQNEAQ (reference sequence). Here the CDR3 DNA reads TGTGCCAGCAGCTTTCCCCAGGGGATCTCCTACGAGCAGTACTTC. Residues: CASSFPQGISYEQYF.

This rearrangement joins TRBV5-5 to TRBJ1-6, with a possible D match to TRBD1 (5 bases). Between the trimmed V and J ends, which lost 3 bases and 8 bases, there was a span of 12 bases. The germline V gene encodes CDR1 SGHKS and CDR2 YYEKEE (reference sequence). The CDR3 extends over 14 amino acids. CDR3 sequence reads: CASSYGTSYSPLHF. The CDR3 bases are TGTGCCAGCAGCTACGGGACCTCTTATTCACCCCTCCACTTT.